This record looks at one TCR beta chain sequence and its context. This sample was taken from a study of blood T cell repertoires in COVID-19. Across the whole study: The origin of the acute and convalescent COVID-19 samples was the United States, Italy and Spain. PBMCs, B-cell-depleted T cells, or T cells were the source of the cDNA or gDNA that made up the material.

Original processing notes: Estimates of nucleated cell counts were drawn from the amplification of reference gene primers. Repertoires were generated with immunoSEQ multiplex PCR, while TCRdb's copy carries only in-frame clones and drops some. The V and J calls and clone size are taken from that table; D and trimming were inferred from the DNA. The table shows 130,000 or so clones, with approximately 80% occurring only once. Trimming left V 0 bases short and J 10 bases short, with 12 bases between. The CDR3 length is 13 residues. Germline lookup yields CDR1 SGHAT and CDR2 FQNNGV. The TCR originated in a woman aged 60-75 years with acute or convalescent COVID-19. The V gene is TRBV11-2, the J gene TRBJ1-1; D unclear. Specimen: peripheral blood. CDR3 in amino acids: CASSLDSGIGAFF. The CDR3 DNA is TGTGCCAGCAGCTTAGATTCAGGAATTGGAGCTTTCTTT.